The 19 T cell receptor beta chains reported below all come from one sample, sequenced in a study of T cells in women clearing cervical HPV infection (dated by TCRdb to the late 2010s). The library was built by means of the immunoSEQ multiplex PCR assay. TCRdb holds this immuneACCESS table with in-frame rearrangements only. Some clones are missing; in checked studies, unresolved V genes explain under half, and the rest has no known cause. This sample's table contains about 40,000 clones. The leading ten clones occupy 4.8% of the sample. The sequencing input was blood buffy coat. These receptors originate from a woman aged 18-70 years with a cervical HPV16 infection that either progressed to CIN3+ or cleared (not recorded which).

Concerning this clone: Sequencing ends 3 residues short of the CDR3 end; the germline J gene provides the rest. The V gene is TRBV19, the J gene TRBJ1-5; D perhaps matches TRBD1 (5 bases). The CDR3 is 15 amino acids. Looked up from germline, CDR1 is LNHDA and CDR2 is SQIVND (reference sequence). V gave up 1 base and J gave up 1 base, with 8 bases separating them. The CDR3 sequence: CASSIVRVSNQPQHF. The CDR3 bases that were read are TGTGCCAGTAGTATAGTCAGGGTCAGCAATCAGCCC.

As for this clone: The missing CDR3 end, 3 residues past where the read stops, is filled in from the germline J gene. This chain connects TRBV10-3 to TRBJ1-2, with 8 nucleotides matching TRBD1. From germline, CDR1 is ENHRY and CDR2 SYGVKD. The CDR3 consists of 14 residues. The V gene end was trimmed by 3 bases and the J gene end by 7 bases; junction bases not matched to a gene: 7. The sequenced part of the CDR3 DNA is TGTGCCATCAGTGAAGCCCAGACAGGGGTTGGC. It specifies CAISEAQTGVG. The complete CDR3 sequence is CAISEAQTGVGYTF.

Here the CDR3 reads CASSLGTASYEQYF. Partial CDR3 DNA: TGTGCCAGCAGCTTGGGGACAGCTAGCTACGAG. The V call is TRBV5-5, the J call TRBJ2-7, with D tentatively TRBD1 (6 bases). The CDR3 goes on 3 residues after the read ends, and that part is filled in from the germline J gene. The V gene lost 0 bases and the J gene lost 3 bases, with 10 bases spanning the gap. Germline V gene data show CDR1 as SGHKS and CDR2 as YYEKEE (reference sequence). CDR3 length: 14 residues.

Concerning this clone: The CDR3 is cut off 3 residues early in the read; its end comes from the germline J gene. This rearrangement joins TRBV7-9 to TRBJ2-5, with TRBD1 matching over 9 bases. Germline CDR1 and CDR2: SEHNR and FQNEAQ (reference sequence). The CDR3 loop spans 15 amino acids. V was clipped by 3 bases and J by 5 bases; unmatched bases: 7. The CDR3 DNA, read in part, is TGTGCCAGCAGCTTGGGGACAGGGCCGAAGGAGACC. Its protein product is CASSLGTGPKET. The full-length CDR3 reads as CASSLGTGPKETQYF.

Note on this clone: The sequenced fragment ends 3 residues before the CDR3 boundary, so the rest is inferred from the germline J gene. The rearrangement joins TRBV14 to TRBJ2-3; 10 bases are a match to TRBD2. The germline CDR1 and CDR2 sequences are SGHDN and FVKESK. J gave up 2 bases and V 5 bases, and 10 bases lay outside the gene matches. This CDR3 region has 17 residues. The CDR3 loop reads CASSATRTSGITDTQYF. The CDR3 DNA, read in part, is TGTGCCAGCAGCGCGACCCGGACTAGCGGAATCACAGATACG.

The part of the CDR3 DNA that was read is TGTGCCAGCAGCTTCGGGGGGTCCAACACCGGGGAG. As protein: CASSFGGSNTGE. In full, the CDR3 reads CASSFGGSNTGELFF. The chain is built from TRBV7-9 and TRBJ2-2; 7 nucleotides line up with TRBD2. The read gets to within 3 residues of the CDR3 end, and the germline J gene fills in the rest. The trim removed 3 bases at V and 2 bases at J, leaving 3 bases unmatched. Germline V CDR1 and CDR2: SEHNR, FQNEAQ (reference sequence). CDR3 length: 15 residues.

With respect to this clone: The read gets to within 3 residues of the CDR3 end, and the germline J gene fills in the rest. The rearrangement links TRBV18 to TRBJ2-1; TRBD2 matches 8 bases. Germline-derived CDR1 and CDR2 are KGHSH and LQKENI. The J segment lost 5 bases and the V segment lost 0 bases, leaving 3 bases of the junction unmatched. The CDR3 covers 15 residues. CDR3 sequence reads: CASSPPSGGHNEQFF. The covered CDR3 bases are TGTGCCAGCTCACCACCCAGCGGGGGCCACAATGAG.

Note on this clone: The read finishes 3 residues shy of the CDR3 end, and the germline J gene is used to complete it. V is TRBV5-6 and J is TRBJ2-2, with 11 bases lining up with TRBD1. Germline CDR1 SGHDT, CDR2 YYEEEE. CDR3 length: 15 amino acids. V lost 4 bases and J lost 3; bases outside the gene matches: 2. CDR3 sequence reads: CASSVGQGDTGELFF. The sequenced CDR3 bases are TGTGCCAGCAGCGTGGGACAGGGGGACACCGGGGAG.

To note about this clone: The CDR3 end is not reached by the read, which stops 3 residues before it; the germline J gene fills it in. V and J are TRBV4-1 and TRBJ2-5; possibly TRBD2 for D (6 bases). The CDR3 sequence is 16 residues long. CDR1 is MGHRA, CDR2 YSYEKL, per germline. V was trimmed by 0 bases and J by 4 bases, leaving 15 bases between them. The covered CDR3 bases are TGCGCCAGCAGCCAAGATCTGGGGGGATTAAGAGAGACC. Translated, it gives CASSQDLGGLRET. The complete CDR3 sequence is CASSQDLGGLRETQYF.

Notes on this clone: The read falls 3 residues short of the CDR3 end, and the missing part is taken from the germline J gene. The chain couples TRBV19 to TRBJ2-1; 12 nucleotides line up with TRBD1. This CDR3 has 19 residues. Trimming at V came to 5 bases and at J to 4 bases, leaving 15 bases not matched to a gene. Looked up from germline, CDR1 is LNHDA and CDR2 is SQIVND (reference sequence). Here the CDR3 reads CASSLRDRGRPQRYNEQFF. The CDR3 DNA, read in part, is TGTGCCAGTAGTCTCCGGGACAGGGGGCGTCCACAGAGGTACAATGAG.

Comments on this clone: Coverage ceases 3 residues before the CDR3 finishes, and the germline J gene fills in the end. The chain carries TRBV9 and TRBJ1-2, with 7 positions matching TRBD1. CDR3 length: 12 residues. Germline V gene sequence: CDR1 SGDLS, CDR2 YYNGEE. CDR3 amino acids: CASSVDRGGYTF. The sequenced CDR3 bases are TGTGCCAGCAGCGTAGACAGGGGCGGC.

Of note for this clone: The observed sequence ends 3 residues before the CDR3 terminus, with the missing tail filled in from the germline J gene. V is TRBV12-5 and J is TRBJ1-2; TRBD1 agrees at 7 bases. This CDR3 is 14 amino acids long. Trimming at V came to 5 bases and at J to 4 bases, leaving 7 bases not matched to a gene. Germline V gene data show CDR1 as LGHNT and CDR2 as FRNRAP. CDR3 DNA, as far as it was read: TGTGCTAGTGGTCCTCAACAGGGGAGCTATGGC. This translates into CASGPQQGSYG. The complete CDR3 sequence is CASGPQQGSYGYTF. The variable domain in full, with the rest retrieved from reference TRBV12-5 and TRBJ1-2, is DARVTQTPRHKVTEMGQEVTMRCQPILGHNTVFWYRQTMMQGLELLAYFRNRAPLDDSGMPKDRFSAEMPDATLATLKIQPSEPRDSAVYFCASGPQQGSYGYTFGSGTRLTVV.

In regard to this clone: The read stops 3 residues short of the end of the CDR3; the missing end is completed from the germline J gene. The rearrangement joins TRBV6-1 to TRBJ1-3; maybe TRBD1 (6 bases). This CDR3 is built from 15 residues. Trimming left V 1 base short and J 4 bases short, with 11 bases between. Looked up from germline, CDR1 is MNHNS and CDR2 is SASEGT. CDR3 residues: CASSEVQGPGNTIYF. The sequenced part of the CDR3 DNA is TGTGCCAGCAGTGAAGTGCAGGGGCCCGGAAACACC.

CDR3 in amino acids: CASSEANQPQHF. The CDR3 bases that were read are TGTGCCAGCAGTGAGGCCAATCAGCCC. V is TRBV6-1 and J is TRBJ1-5; no definite D call. The sequence runs out 3 residues before the end of the CDR3; the remainder is reconstructed from the germline J gene. This CDR3 region has 12 residues. Per the germline V gene, CDR1 is MNHNS and CDR2 is SASEGT. The germline V and J ends were trimmed by 3 bases and 3 bases, with 3 bases remaining between them.

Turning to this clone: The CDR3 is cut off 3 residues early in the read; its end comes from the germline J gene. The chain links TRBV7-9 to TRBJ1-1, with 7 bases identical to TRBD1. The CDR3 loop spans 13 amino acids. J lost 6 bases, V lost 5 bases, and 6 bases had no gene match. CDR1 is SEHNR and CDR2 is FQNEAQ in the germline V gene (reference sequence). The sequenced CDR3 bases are TGTGCCAGCAGCCCCTATCAGGGGGCTGAA. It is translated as CASSPYQGAE. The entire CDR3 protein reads CASSPYQGAEAFF.

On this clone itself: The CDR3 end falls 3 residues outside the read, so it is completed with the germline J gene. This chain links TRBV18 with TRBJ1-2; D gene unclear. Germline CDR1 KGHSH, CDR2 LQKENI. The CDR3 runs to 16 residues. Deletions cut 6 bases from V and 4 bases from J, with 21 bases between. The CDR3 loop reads CASSPRWSGNLYGYTF. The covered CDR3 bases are TGTGCCAGCTCCCCCCGTTGGAGCGGGAACCTCTATGGC.

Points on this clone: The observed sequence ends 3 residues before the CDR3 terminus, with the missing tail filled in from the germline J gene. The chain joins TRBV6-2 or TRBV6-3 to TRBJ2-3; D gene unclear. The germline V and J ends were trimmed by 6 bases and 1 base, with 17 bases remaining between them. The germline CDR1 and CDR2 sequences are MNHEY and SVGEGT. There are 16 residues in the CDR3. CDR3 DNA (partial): TGTGCCAGCAGGAGACTCTCACTACTTGGCACAGATACG. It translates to CASRRLSLLGTDT. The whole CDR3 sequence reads CASRRLSLLGTDTQYF.

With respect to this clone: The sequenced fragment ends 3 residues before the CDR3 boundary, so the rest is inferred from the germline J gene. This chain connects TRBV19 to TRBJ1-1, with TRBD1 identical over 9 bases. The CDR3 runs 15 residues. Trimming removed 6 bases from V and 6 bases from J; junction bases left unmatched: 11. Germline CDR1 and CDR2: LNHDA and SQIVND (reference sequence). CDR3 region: CASSLGQGSNPEAFF. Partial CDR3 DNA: TGTGCCAGTAGCCTGGGACAGGGTTCTAACCCTGAA.

The CDR3 reads CASSQDRLAGGETQYF. The CDR3 bases that were read are TGTGCCAGCAGCCAAGATAGACTAGCGGGGGGAGAGACC. This chain connects TRBV14 to TRBJ2-5, with 13 nucleotides matching TRBD2. The CDR3 end falls 3 residues outside the read, so it is completed with the germline J gene. After removal of 0 bases from V and 4 bases from J, the junction contained 2 bases not matched to a gene. CDR3 length equals 16 residues. CDR1 and CDR2 from the germline V gene are SGHDN and FVKESK.